The present TCR beta chain was sequenced within a study of T-cell reconstitution after alpha-beta-depleted transplantation in children. For TCRbeta, the library was prepared with unique molecular identifiers. TCRdb reprocessed the PCR reads with MiXCR, giving one entry per CDR3 protein. The repertoire holds around 440,000 distinct CDR3 sequences, with about 11% as singletons. The CDR3 runs to 15 residues. The V gene end was trimmed by 6 bases and the J gene end by 0 bases; junction bases not matched to a gene: 3. Germline CDR1 and CDR2: MDHEN and SYDVKM. V is TRBV28 and J is TRBJ2-7, with 12 bases that match TRBD2. The source was PBMCs, collected before TCRalphabeta/CD19-depleted stem cell transplant. The sequence was collected from a child aged 2 to 15 with inherited bone marrow failure, due to receive a stem cell transplant. Here the CDR3 reads CASRRTSGNSYEQYF. Here the CDR3 DNA reads TGTGCCAGCAGGCGGACTAGCGGGAACTCCTACGAGCAGTACTTC. The entire variable domain, with the rest obtained from reference TRBV28 and TRBJ2-7, is as follows: DVKVTQSSRYLVKRTGEKVFLECVQDMDHENMFWYRQDPGLGLRLIYFSYDVKMKEKGDIPEGYSVSREKKERFSLILESASTNQTSMYLCASRRTSGNSYEQYFGPGTRLTVT.